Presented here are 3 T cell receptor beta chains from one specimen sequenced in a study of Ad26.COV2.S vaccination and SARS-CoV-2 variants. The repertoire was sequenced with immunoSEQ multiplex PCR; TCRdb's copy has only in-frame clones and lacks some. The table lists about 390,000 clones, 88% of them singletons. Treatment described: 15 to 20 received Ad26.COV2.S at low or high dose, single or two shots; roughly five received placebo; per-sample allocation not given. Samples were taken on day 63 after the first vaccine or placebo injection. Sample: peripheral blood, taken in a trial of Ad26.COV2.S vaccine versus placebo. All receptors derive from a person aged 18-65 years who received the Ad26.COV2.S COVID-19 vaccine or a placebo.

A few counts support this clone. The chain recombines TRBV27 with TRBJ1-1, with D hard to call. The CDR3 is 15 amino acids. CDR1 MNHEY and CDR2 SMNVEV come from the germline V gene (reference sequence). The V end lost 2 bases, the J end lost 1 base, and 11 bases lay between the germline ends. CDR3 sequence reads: CASSLSLGPNTEAFF. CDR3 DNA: TGTGCCAGCAGTTTAAGCTTGGGCCCGAACACTGAAGCTTTCTTT.

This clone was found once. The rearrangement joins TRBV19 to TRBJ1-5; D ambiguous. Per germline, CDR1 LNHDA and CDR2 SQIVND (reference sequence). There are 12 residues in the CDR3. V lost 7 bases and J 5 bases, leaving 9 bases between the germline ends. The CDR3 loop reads CASTQSDQPQHF. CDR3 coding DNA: TGTGCCAGTACACAGTCCGATCAGCCCCAGCATTTT.

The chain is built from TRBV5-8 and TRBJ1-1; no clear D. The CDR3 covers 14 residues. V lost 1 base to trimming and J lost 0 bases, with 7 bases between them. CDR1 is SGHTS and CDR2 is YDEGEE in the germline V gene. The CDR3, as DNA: TGTGCCAGCAGCTTGACAGCTATGAACACTGAAGCTTTCTTT. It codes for CASSLTAMNTEAFF.